Below are 4 T cell receptor beta chains sequenced from a single sample in a study of spatial heterogeneity in lung cancer. This sample's time point: sample taken at primary tumor resection. Sequencing covered unsorted whole RNA taken from tumor, nontumor lung or frozen PBMC. From the 5' RACE reads, TCRdb called clonotypes with MiXCR, one entry per CDR3 protein. The table shows around 19,000 distinct CDR3 sequences, with 20% to 25% occurring only once. The sample in question was PBMCs, obtained at surgery. Receptors originate from a female donor with early-stage non-small cell lung cancer.

The chain has TRBV15 and TRBJ1-4, with no clear D. V lost 1 base and J lost 7, with 4 bases in between. Germline values: CDR1 LNHNV, CDR2 YYDKDF (reference sequence). The CDR3 spans 12 residues. The CDR3 here is CATSRGVEKLFF. The CDR3 bases are TGTGCCACCAGCAGAGGGGTTGAAAAACTGTTTTTT.

This clonotype was observed many times. The CDR3 is CASSPRGGRAGDEQFF. The CDR3 DNA follows: TGTGCCAGCAGTCCACGAGGCGGGAGGGCGGGGGATGAGCAGTTCTTC. This chain joins TRBV7-9 and TRBJ2-1; TRBD2 agrees at 9 bases. The junction had 14 bases not matched to a gene; V was cut back by 6 bases and J by 8 bases. CDR3 size: 16 residues. Germline CDR1 and CDR2: SEHNR and FQNEAQ (reference sequence).

Many counts were recorded for this clonotype. This sequence joins TRBV19 and TRBJ1-1, with 9 bases that match TRBD1. CDR1 is LNHDA and CDR2 is SQIVND in the germline V gene (reference sequence). This CDR3 spans 16 amino acids. The V and J ends lost 5 bases and 5 bases, in that order; junction bases with no gene match: 12. The CDR3 loop is CASSSRTGARGTEAFF. The CDR3 DNA reads TGTGCCAGTAGTTCCCGGACAGGGGCAAGGGGTACTGAAGCTTTCTTT.

Within the sample, this clonotype is medium-sized. The chain carries TRBV6-1 and TRBJ2-7, with TRBD1 matching over 8 bases. The V gene end was trimmed by 0 bases and the J gene end by 1 base; junction bases not matched to a gene: 8. This CDR3 region has 17 residues. Germline CDR1 is MNHNS and CDR2 is SASEGT. CDR3 DNA: TGTGCCAGCAGTGAAGCGTCCGGGACAGGTGTTTCCTACGAGCAGTACTTC. Its protein is CASSEASGTGVSYEQYF.